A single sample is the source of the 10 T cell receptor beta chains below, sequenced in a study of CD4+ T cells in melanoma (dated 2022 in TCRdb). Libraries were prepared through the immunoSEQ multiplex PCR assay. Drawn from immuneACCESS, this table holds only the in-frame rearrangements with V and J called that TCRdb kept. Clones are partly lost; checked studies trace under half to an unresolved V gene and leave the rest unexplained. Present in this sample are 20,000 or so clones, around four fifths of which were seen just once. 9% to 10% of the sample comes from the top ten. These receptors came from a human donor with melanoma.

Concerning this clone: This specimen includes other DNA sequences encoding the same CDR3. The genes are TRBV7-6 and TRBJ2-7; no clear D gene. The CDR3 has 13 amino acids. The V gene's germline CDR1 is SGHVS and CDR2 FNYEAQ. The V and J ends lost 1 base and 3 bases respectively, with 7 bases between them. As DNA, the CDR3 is TGTGCCAGCAGCTTAGGACCAAACTACGAGCAGTACTTC. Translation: CASSLGPNYEQYF.

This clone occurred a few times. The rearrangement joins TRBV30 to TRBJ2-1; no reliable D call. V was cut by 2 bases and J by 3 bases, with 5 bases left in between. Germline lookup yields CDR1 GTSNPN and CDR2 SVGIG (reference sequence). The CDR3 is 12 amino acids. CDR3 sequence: CAWSWDYNEQFF. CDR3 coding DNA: TGTGCCTGGAGTTGGGACTACAATGAGCAGTTCTTC.

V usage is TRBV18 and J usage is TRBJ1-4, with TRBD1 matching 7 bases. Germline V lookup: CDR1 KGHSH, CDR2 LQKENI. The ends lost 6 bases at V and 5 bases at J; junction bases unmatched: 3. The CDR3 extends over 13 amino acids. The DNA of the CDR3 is TGTGCCAGCTCTCGACAGGGCAATGAAAAACTGTTTTTT. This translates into CASSRQGNEKLFF.

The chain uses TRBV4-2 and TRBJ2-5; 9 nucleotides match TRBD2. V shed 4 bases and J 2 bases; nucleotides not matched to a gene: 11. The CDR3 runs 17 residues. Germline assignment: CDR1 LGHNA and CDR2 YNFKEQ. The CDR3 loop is CASSPLSTSGLQETQYF. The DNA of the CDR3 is TGTGCCAGCAGCCCACTATCGACTAGCGGCCTACAAGAGACCCAGTACTTC.

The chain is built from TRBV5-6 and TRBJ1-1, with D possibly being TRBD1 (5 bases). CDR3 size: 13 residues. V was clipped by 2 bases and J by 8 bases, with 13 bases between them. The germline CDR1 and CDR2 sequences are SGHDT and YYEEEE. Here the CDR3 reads CASSFDDSTEAFF. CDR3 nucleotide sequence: TGTGCCAGCAGCTTTGACGACAGCACCGAAGCTTTCTTT.

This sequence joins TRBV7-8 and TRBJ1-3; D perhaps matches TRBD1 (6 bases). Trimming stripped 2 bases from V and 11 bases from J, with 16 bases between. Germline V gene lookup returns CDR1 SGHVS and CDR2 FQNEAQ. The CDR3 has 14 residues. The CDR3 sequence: CASSLSQGSSPIYF. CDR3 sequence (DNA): TGTGCCAGCAGCTTAAGTCAGGGGTCCTCCCCCATATATTTT.

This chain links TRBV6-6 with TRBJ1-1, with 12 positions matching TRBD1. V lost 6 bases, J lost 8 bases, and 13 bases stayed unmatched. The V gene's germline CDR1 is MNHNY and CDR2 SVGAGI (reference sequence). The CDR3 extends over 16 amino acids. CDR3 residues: CASSYKTGTGGAEAFF. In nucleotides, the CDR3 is TGTGCCAGCAGCTACAAGACCGGGACAGGGGGCGCCGAAGCTTTCTTT.

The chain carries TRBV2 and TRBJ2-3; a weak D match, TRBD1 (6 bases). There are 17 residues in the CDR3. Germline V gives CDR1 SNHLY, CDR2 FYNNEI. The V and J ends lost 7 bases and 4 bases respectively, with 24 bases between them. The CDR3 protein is CASTRRTWGHQPDTQYF. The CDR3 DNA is TGTGCCAGCACCCGGAGGACTTGGGGACATCAACCAGATACGCAGTATTTT.

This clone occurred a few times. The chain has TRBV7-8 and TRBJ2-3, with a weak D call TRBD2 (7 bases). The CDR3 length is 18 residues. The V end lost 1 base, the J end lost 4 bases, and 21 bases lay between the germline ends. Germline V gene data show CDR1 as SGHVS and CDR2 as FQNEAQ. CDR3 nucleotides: TGTGCCAGCAGCTTAGTCGCCCGGAGGGGGGCGGGGGCAGATACGCAGTATTTT. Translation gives CASSLVARRGAGADTQYF.

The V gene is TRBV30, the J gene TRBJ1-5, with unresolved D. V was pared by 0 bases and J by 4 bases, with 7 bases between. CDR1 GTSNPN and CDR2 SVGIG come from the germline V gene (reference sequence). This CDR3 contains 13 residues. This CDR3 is CAWSVRVNQPQHF. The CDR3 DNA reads TGTGCCTGGAGTGTAAGAGTAAATCAGCCCCAGCATTTT.